This T cell receptor (beta chain) is drawn from a study of beta chain features in type 1 diabetes. Broader study findings: When Type 1 diabetes patients were examined, their TCRB CDR3s proved moderately but significantly shorter in all four CD4+ subsets.

The sequenced template was cDNA made from the entire isolated RNA. The table came from immunoSEQ multiplex PCR; TCRdb's copy has only in-frame clones and leaves some out. The sample contains approximately 250,000 clones, 11% of which appear only once. This clone was detected only a few times. The antigen is undetermined. CDR3 length: 14 residues. V lost 6 bases to trimming and J lost 8 bases, with 16 bases between them. Germline values: CDR1 SNHLY, CDR2 FYNNEI. The specimen was naive CD4+ T cells from blood. The chain employs TRBV2 and TRBJ2-2; D might be TRBD1 (6 bases). This clonotype was sampled from a man aged 25 to 40 with type 1 diabetes. The CDR3 protein is CASRATGASGELFF. The CDR3 nucleotides are TGTGCCAGCAGAGCGACAGGTGCCTCGGGGGAGCTGTTTTTT. The complete variable domain, with remaining parts taken from reference TRBV2 and TRBJ2-2, reads EPEVTQTPSHQVTQMGQEVILRCVPISNHLYFYWYRQILGQKVEFLVSFYNNEISEKSEIFDDQFSVERPDGSNFTLKIRSTKLEDSAMYFCASRATGASGELFFGEGSRLTVL.